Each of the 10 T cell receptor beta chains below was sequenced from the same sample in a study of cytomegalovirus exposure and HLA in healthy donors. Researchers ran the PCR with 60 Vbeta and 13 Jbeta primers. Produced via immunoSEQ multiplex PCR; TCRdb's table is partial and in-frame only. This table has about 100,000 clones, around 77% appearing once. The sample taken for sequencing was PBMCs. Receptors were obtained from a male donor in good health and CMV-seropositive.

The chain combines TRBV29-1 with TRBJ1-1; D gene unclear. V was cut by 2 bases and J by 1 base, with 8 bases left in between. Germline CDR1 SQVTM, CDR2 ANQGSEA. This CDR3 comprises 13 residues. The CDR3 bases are TGCAGCGTTGAACAGGTTCGGAACACTGAAGCTTTCTTT. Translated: CSVEQVRNTEAFF.

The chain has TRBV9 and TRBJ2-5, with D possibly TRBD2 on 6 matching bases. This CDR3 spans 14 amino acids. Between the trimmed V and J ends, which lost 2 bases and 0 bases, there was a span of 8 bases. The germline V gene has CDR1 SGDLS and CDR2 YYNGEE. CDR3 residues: CASSVAGHQETQYF. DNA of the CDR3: TGTGCCAGCAGCGTCGCGGGGCACCAAGAGACCCAGTACTTC.

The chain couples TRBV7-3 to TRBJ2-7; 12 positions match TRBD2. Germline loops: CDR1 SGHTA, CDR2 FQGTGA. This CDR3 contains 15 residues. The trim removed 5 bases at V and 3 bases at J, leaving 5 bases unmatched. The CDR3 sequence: CASSRGTSGLYEQYF. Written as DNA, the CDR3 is TGTGCCAGCAGCCGCGGGACTAGCGGGCTCTACGAGCAGTACTTC. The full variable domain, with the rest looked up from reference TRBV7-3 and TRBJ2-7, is GAGVSQTPSNKVTEKGKYVELRCDPISGHTALYWYRQSLGQGPEFLIYFQGTGAADDSGLPNDRFFAVRPEGSVSTLKIQRTERGDSAVYLCASSRGTSGLYEQYFGPGTRLTVT.

The CDR3 sequence: CASIRTGGSTEAFF. CDR3 nucleotides: TGTGCCAGTATTCGGACAGGAGGAAGCACTGAAGCTTTCTTT. The J gene is TRBJ1-1, the V gene TRBV19; the match to TRBD1 covers 7 bases. V shed 7 bases, J shed 4 bases, and the junction held 9 bases outside the gene matches. The CDR3 totals 14 residues. CDR1 LNHDA and CDR2 SQIVND come from the germline V gene (reference sequence). The full variable domain, completed using reference TRBV19 and TRBJ1-1, is DGGITQSPKYLFRKEGQNVTLSCEQNLNHDAMYWYRQDPGQGLRLIYYSQIVNDFQKGDIAEGYSVSREKKESFPLTVTSAQKNPTAFYLCASIRTGGSTEAFFGQGTRLTVV.

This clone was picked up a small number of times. In nucleotides, the CDR3 is TGTGCCAGCAGCTTACACAGGGGGGACAATCAGCCCCAGCATTTT. Translated: CASSLHRGDNQPQHF. This sequence joins TRBV7-2 and TRBJ1-5; 8 positions match TRBD1. Unmatched junction bases numbered 3, after V lost 2 bases and J lost 3 bases. CDR3 length equals 15 residues. Germline V CDR1 and CDR2: SGHTA, FQGNSA.

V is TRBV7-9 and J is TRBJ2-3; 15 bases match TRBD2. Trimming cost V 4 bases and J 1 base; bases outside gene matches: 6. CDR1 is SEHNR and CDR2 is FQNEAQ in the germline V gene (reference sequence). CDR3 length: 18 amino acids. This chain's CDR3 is CASSWGLAGGAGTDTQYF. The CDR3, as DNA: TGTGCCAGCAGCTGGGGACTAGCGGGAGGAGCGGGCACAGATACGCAGTATTTT.

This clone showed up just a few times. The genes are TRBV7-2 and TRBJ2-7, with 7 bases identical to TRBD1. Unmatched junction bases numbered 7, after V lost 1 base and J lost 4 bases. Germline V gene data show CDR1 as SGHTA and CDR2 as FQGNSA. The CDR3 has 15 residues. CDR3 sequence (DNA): TGTGCCAGCAGCTTAGGAGGGGGCGAGAGGTACGAGCAGTACTTC. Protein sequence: CASSLGGGERYEQYF.

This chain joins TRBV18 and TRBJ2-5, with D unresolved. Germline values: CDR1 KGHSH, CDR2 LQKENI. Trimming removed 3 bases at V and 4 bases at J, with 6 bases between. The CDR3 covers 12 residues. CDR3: CASSPNGETQYF. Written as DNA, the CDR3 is TGTGCCAGCTCACCTAACGGAGAGACCCAGTACTTC.

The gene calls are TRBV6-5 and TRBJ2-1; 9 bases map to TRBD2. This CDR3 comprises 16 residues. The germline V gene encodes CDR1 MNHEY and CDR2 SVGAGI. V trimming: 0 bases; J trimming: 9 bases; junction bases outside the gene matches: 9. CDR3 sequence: CASSYSKASGTVEQFF. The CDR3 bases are TGTGCCAGCAGTTACTCGAAGGCTAGCGGGACCGTTGAGCAGTTCTTC.

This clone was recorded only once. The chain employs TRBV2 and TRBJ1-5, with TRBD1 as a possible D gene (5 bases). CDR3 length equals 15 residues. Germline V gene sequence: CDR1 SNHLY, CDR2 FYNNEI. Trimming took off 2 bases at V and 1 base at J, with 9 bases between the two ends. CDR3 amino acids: CASSENRQSNQPQHF. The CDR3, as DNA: TGTGCCAGCAGTGAAAATAGACAGAGCAATCAGCCCCAGCATTTT.